This TCR beta chain was recorded in a study of T cell changes during pregnancy in multiple sclerosis. Germline CDR1 and CDR2: GTSNPN and SVGIG (reference sequence). The CDR3 contains 14 residues. After removal of 0 bases from V and 7 bases from J, the junction contained 2 bases not matched to a gene. Sequenced by immunoSEQ multiplex PCR; TCRdb stores in-frame clones only, minus some. The sample lists approximately 59,000 clones, roughly 95% occurring once. The starting material was CD4+ T cells from peripheral blood mononuclear cells, obtained before pregnancy. This rearrangement joins TRBV30 to TRBJ2-3, with TRBD2 matching 12 bases. This clonotype was obtained from a female donor with multiple sclerosis, enrolled in a pregnancy study. In nucleotides, the CDR3 is TGTGCCTGGAGTGTTCTAGCGGGAGGGTATACGCAGTATTTT. Protein sequence: CAWSVLAGGYTQYF. Together with reference TRBV30 and TRBJ2-3, the CDR3 gives the full variable domain: SQTIHQWPATLVQPVGSPLSLECTVEGTSNPNLYWYRQAAGRGLQLLFYSVGIGQISSEVPQNLSASRPQDRQFILSSKKLLLSDSGFYLCAWSVLAGGYTQYFGPGTRLTVL.